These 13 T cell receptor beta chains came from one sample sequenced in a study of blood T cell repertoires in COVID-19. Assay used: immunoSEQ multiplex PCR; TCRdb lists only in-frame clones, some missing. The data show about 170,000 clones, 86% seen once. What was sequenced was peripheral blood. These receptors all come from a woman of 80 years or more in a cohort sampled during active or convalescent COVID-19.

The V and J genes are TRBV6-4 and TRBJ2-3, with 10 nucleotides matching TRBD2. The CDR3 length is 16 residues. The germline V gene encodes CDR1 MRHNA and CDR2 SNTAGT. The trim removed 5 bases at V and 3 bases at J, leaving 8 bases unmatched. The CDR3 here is CASSPYSGGETDTQYF. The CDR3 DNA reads TGTGCCAGCAGTCCCTACAGCGGGGGGGAGACAGATACGCAGTATTTT.

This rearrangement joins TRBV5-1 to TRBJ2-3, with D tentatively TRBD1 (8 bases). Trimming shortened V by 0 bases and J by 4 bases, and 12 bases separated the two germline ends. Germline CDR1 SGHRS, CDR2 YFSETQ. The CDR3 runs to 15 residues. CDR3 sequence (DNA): TGCGCCAGCAGCTTGGAACAGGGGGGGTCAGATACGCAGTATTTT. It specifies CASSLEQGGSDTQYF.

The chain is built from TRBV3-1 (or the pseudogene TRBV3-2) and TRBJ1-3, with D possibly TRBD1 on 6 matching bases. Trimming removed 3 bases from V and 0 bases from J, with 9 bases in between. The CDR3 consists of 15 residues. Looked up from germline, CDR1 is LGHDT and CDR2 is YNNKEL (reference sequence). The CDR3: CASSHRGNSGNTIYF. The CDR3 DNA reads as TGTGCCAGCAGCCATAGGGGGAACTCTGGAAACACCATATATTTT.

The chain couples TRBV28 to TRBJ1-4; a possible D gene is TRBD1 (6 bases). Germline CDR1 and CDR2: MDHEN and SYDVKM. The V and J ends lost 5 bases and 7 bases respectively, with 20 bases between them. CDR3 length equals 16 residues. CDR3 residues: CASSIAGERSGEKLFF. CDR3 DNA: TGTGCCAGCAGTATCGCAGGGGAGAGGTCAGGTGAAAAACTGTTTTTT.

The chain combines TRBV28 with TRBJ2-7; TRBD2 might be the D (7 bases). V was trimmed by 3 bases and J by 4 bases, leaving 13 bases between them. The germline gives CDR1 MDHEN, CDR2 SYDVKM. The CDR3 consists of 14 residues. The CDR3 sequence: CASSLGGGTYEQYF. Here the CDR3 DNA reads TGTGCCAGCAGTTTGGGAGGGGGTACATACGAGCAGTACTTC.

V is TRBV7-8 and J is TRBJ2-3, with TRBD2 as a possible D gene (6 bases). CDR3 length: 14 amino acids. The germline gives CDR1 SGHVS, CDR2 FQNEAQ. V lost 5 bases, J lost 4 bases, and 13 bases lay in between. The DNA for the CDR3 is TGTGCCAGCAGCATGAGGGGACTGGCAGATACGCAGTATTTT. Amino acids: CASSMRGLADTQYF.

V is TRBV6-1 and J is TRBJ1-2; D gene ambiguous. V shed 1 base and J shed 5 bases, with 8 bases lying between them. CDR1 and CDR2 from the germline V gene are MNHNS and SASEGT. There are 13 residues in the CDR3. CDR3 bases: TGTGCCAGCAGTGAAGAGAGTCTTTATGGCTACACCTTC. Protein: CASSEESLYGYTF.

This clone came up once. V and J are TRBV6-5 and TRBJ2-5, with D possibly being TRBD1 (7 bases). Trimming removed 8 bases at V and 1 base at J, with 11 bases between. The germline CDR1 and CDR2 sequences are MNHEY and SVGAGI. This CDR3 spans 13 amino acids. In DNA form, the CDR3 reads TGTGCCAGCGCGGGACAGCTCCAAGAGACCCAGTACTTC. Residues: CASAGQLQETQYF.

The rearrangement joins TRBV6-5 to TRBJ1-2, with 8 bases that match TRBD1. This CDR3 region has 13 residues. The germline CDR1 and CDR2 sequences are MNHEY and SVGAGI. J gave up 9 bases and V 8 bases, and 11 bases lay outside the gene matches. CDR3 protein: CASALGQGESYTF. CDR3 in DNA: TGTGCCAGCGCGTTAGGACAGGGTGAGAGCTACACCTTC.

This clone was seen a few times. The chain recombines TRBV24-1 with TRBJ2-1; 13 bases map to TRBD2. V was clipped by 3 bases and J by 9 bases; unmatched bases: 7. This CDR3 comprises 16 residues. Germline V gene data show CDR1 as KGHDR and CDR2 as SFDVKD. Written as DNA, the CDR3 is TGTGCCACCAGTGATGGACTAGCGGGAGCTTTTGGTGAGCAGTTCTTC. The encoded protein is CATSDGLAGAFGEQFF.

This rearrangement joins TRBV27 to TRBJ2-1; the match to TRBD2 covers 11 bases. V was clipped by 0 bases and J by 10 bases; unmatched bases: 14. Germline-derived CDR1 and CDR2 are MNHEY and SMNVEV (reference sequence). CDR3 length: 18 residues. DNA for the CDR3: TGTGCCAGCAGTTTATCTAGGGGAGTAGCGGGAGGGCCCAGGGAGCAGTTCTTC. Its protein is CASSLSRGVAGGPREQFF.

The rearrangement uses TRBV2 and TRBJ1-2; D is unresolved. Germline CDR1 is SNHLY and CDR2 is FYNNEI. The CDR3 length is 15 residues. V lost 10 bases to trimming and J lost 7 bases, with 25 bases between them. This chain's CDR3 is CATQLPGEDPIGYTF. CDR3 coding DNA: TGTGCCACCCAGCTCCCCGGGGAGGATCCGATTGGCTACACCTTC.

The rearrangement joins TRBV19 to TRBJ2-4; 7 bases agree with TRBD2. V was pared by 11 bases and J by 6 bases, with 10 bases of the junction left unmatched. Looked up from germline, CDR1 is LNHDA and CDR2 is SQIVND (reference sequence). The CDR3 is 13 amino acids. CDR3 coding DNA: TGTGCCTGTGGGGAGGGGAGTAGAAACATTCAGTACTTC. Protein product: CACGEGSRNIQYF.